A single sample is the source of the 21 T cell receptor beta chains below, sequenced in a study of T cell responses to AZD1222 COVID-19 vaccine. The repertoire was sequenced with immunoSEQ multiplex PCR; TCRdb's copy has only in-frame clones and lacks some. The sample yields about 160,000 clones, about nine tenths seen once. The sample in question was peripheral blood, obtained on day 0 of AZD1222 vaccination. These TCRs come from an adult in good health.

V usage is TRBV7-2 and J usage is TRBJ2-7, with no clear D. V was shortened by 3 bases and J by 1 base, with 7 bases between the two germline ends. The CDR3 has 13 amino acids. The germline CDR1 and CDR2 sequences are SGHTA and FQGNSA. CDR3 loop: CASSLERSYEQYF. CDR3 bases: TGTGCCAGCAGCTTGGAACGGTCCTACGAGCAGTACTTC.

The chain employs TRBV6-6 and TRBJ1-1; TRBD1 is a possible D gene (6 bases). The length of the CDR3 is 14 residues. Per the germline V gene, CDR1 is MNHNY and CDR2 is SVGAGI (reference sequence). Trimming stripped 6 bases from V and 1 base from J, with 12 bases between. Here the CDR3 reads CASSPRGTNTEAFF. In nucleotides, the CDR3 is TGTGCCAGCAGCCCCAGGGGCACGAACACTGAAGCTTTCTTT.

This clone was recorded only once. This chain joins TRBV5-5 and TRBJ2-3; tentative D call: TRBD2 (6 bases). Trimming shortened V by 0 bases and J by 0 bases, and 8 bases separated the two germline ends. Germline V CDR1 and CDR2: SGHKS, YYEKEE (reference sequence). The length of the CDR3 is 15 residues. The CDR3 nucleotides read TGTGCCAGCAGCTTGGGCGGGGATAGCACAGATACGCAGTATTTT. Protein product: CASSLGGDSTDTQYF.

The V gene is TRBV5-5, the J gene TRBJ1-1; D unclear. V was cut by 3 bases and J by 4 bases, with 16 bases left in between. The CDR3 is 15 residues long. Germline CDR1 and CDR2: SGHKS and YYEKEE (reference sequence). The CDR3 nucleotides read TGTGCCAGCAGCTGGGGTGGACGGTCGGGCACTGAAGCTTTCTTT. As protein: CASSWGGRSGTEAFF. The full variable domain, with the rest looked up from reference TRBV5-5 and TRBJ1-1, is DAGVTQSPTHLIKTRGQQVTLRCSPISGHKSVSWYQQVLGQGPQFIFQYYEKEERGRGNFPDRFSARQFPNYSSELNVNALLLGDSALYLCASSWGGRSGTEAFFGQGTRLTVV.

The genes are TRBV24-1 and TRBJ2-3; D may correspond to TRBD1 or TRBD2 (5 bases each). Deletions cut 0 bases from V and 0 bases from J, with 9 bases between. CDR1 KGHDR and CDR2 SFDVKD come from the germline V gene. The CDR3 spans 16 residues. DNA of the CDR3: TGTGCCACCAGTGATTTGGGGACCCTTAGCACAGATACGCAGTATTTT. Its translation: CATSDLGTLSTDTQYF.

The chain uses TRBV7-2 and TRBJ1-6; the match to TRBD1 covers 7 bases. This CDR3 has 17 amino acids. V shed 1 base and J 6 bases; nucleotides not matched to a gene: 9. Germline CDR1 SGHTA, CDR2 FQGNSA. The CDR3 here is CASSLGPLGTVNSPLHF. The CDR3 DNA follows: TGTGCCAGCAGCTTAGGGCCATTGGGGACAGTTAATTCACCCCTCCACTTT.

As for this clone: The same CDR3 also results from other DNA sequences found in this sample. This rearrangement joins TRBV5-1 to TRBJ1-3; 8 positions agree with TRBD1. The V and J ends lost 5 bases and 3 bases, in that order; junction bases with no gene match: 4. The germline gives CDR1 SGHRS, CDR2 YFSETQ. CDR3 length: 14 residues. CDR3: CASSTGGGGNTIYF. The CDR3 nucleotides read TGCGCCAGCAGTACAGGGGGAGGTGGAAACACCATATATTTT.

This clone was observed a handful of times. The rearrangement links TRBV5-6 to TRBJ1-4; D is perhaps TRBD1 (5 bases). CDR1 is SGHDT and CDR2 is YYEEEE in the germline V gene. The CDR3 length is 14 residues. Trimming took off 6 bases at V and 7 bases at J, with 16 bases between the two ends. The DNA of the CDR3 is TGTGCCAGCACCTGGGGCAGGTCGCGTGAAAAACTGTTTTTT. Amino acid sequence: CASTWGRSREKLFF.

The rearrangement links TRBV10-3 to TRBJ2-5; D might be TRBD1 (5 bases). The germline gives CDR1 ENHRY, CDR2 SYGVKD. This CDR3 spans 14 amino acids. V dropped 4 bases and J dropped 3 bases, with 12 bases sitting between them. CDR3 nucleotide sequence: TGTGCCATCAGTGGTTCAGGGTTAGAAGAGACCCAGTACTTC. It yields the protein CAISGSGLEETQYF.

The chain couples TRBV18 to TRBJ1-3; D not certain. Trimming stripped 1 base from V and 9 bases from J, with 13 bases between. The CDR3 is made up of 14 amino acids. Germline V gives CDR1 KGHSH, CDR2 LQKENI. The CDR3: CASSPQVHEGTIYF. DNA of the CDR3: TGTGCCAGCTCACCACAAGTTCATGAGGGCACCATATATTTT.

The chain combines TRBV24-1 with TRBJ2-2; 10 bases agree with TRBD1. V was pared by 0 bases and J by 5 bases, with 5 bases of the junction left unmatched. CDR1 is KGHDR, CDR2 SFDVKD, per germline. The CDR3 totals 17 residues. In nucleotides, the CDR3 is TGTGCCACCAGTGATTTGCCGACAGGGGGCCGAACCGGGGAGCTGTTTTTT. Translating gives CATSDLPTGGRTGELFF.

The chain employs TRBV7-9 and TRBJ1-4; 10 nucleotides line up with TRBD1. Germline CDR1 and CDR2: SEHNR and FQNEAQ (reference sequence). This CDR3 has 13 amino acids. J lost 7 bases, V lost 8 bases, and 4 bases had no gene match. In DNA, the CDR3 is TGTGCCAGCTCAGGACAGGGGGGTGAAAAACTGTTTTTT. This sequence encodes CASSGQGGEKLFF. The full variable domain, its missing parts supplied by reference TRBV7-9 and TRBJ1-4, is DTGVSQNPRHKITKRGQNVTFRCDPISEHNRLYWYRQTLGQGPEFLTYFQNEAQLEKSRLLSDRFSAERPKGSFSTLEIQRTEQGDSAMYLCASSGQGGEKLFFGSGTQLSVL.

The chain uses TRBV9 and TRBJ2-3; possible D gene TRBD2, 7 bases. This CDR3 has 15 amino acids. Germline values: CDR1 SGDLS, CDR2 YYNGEE. The V end lost 0 bases, the J end lost 4 bases, and 12 bases lay between the germline ends. In DNA form, the CDR3 reads TGTGCCAGCAGCGTAGAAGGGGGGGGCCCAGATACGCAGTATTTT. The encoded protein is CASSVEGGGPDTQYF. Drawing the rest from reference TRBV9 and TRBJ2-3, the complete variable domain is DSGVTQTPKHLITATGQRVTLRCSPRSGDLSVYWYQQSLDQGLQFLIQYYNGEERAKGNILERFSAQQFPDLHSELNLSSLELGDSALYFCASSVEGGGPDTQYFGPGTRLTVL.

J is TRBJ2-1 and V is TRBV29-1, with 9 bases aligning to TRBD2. Germline values: CDR1 SQVTM, CDR2 ANQGSEA. The CDR3 totals 14 residues. V was pared by 7 bases and J by 7 bases, with 11 bases of the junction left unmatched. CDR3 sequence reads: CSAQTGGGANEQFF. CDR3 DNA: TGCAGCGCCCAGACTGGCGGGGGGGCTAATGAGCAGTTCTTC.

The rearrangement uses TRBV6-5 and TRBJ1-1; tentatively, D is TRBD1 (5 bases). Germline V gene data show CDR1 as MNHEY and CDR2 as SVGAGI. Trimming left V 5 bases short and J 6 bases short, with 19 bases between. This CDR3 region has 15 residues. The CDR3 DNA follows: TGTGCCAGCAGTCTCCGTGTCGGTTGGGGGGCTGAAGCTTTCTTT. Translating gives CASSLRVGWGAEAFF.

The chain employs TRBV5-4 and TRBJ2-7; D gene unclear. V was trimmed by 4 bases and J by 6 bases, leaving 11 bases between them. CDR3 length equals 12 residues. In germline, CDR1 is SGHNT, CDR2 YYREEE (reference sequence). This CDR3 reads CASSPDLSEQYF. In nucleotides, the CDR3 is TGTGCCAGCAGCCCAGACCTGAGCGAGCAGTACTTC. Combining the CDR3 with reference TRBV5-4 and TRBJ2-7 gives the whole variable domain ETGVTQSPTHLIKTRGQQVTLRCSSQSGHNTVSWYQQALGQGPQFIFQYYREEENGRGNFPPRFSGLQFPNYSSELNVNALELDDSALYLCASSPDLSEQYFGPGTRLTVT.

This clone showed up just once. The J gene is TRBJ1-3, the V gene TRBV19, with 7 nucleotides matching TRBD1. This CDR3 comprises 15 residues. From germline, CDR1 is LNHDA and CDR2 SQIVND (reference sequence). V shed 5 bases and J 2 bases; nucleotides not matched to a gene: 6. CDR3 sequence (DNA): TGTGCCAGTAGTGGCCCAGGGGGGGCTGGAAACACCATATATTTT. Translating it yields CASSGPGGAGNTIYF.

This chain uses TRBV7-9 with TRBJ1-4; D might be TRBD1 (5 bases). The CDR3 covers 15 residues. With 5 bases removed from V and 4 bases from J, the gap between germline ends came to 14 bases. CDR1 and CDR2 from the germline V gene are SEHNR and FQNEAQ (reference sequence). The CDR3 DNA sequence: TGTGCCAGCAGCCAAGGAGGGGCGGTTAATGAAAAACTGTTTTTT. Its protein is CASSQGGAVNEKLFF.

The CDR3 DNA reads TGTGCCAGCAGTGAAATCCCGGACTCACGTGGGGCTTTCTTT. It encodes CASSEIPDSRGAFF. This chain connects TRBV6-1 to TRBJ1-1; no clear D. This CDR3 comprises 14 residues. Trimming cost V 2 bases and J 11 bases, with 18 bases left between them. Per the germline V gene, CDR1 is MNHNS and CDR2 is SASEGT.

The chain combines TRBV19 with TRBJ2-1, with TRBD2 matching 14 bases. V was pared by 5 bases and J by 2 bases, with 5 bases of the junction left unmatched. The CDR3 extends over 17 amino acids. Germline loops: CDR1 LNHDA, CDR2 SQIVND (reference sequence). The chain's CDR3 is CASSARTSGRTYNEQFF. The CDR3 DNA reads TGTGCCAGTAGTGCAAGGACTAGCGGGAGGACCTACAATGAGCAGTTCTTC.

V and J are TRBV27 and TRBJ2-7; 15 bases match TRBD2. CDR3 length equals 17 residues. From germline, CDR1 is MNHEY and CDR2 SMNVEV (reference sequence). The J segment lost 2 bases and the V segment lost 5 bases, leaving 7 bases of the junction unmatched. CDR3 residues: CASSPGTSGGLTYEQYF. DNA of the CDR3: TGTGCCAGCAGTCCCGGGACTAGCGGGGGGCTTACCTACGAGCAGTACTTC.